Below are 28 T cell receptor beta chains sequenced from a single sample in a study of T-cell reconstitution after alpha-beta-depleted transplantation in children. Construction of the TCRbeta library involved unique molecular identifiers. TCRdb passed the PCR reads through MiXCR, listing each CDR3 protein once. The data show about 510,000 distinct CDR3 sequences, about an eighth seen once. This sample comprised PBMCs, mostly from graft donor cells, obtained 180 days after TCRalphabeta/CD19-depleted stem cell transplant. These receptors were collected from a female patient aged 2-15 years who had a stem cell transplant for aplastic anemia, so the T cells may come from the graft donor.

The chain couples TRBV9 to TRBJ2-2; 10 nucleotides match TRBD1. Germline CDR1 SGDLS, CDR2 YYNGEE. The CDR3 has 15 amino acids. V gave up 3 bases and J gave up 6 bases; unmatched junction bases: 5. The CDR3 loop is CASSASGTGAGELFF. In DNA form, the CDR3 reads TGTGCCAGCAGCGCCTCGGGGACAGGGGCCGGGGAGCTGTTTTTT.

This clonotype was counted between two and nine times. J is TRBJ2-1 and V is TRBV5-6; tentative D call: TRBD1 (6 bases). CDR1 and CDR2 (germline): SGHDT, YYEEEE. The CDR3 sequence is 18 residues long. V lost 0 bases and J 7 bases, leaving 23 bases between the germline ends. CDR3 sequence: CASSLAGGRGFPWNEQFF. In DNA form, the CDR3 reads TGTGCCAGCAGCTTGGCCGGAGGCAGGGGTTTTCCCTGGAATGAGCAGTTCTTC. The entire variable domain, with the rest obtained from reference TRBV5-6 and TRBJ2-1, is as follows: DAGVTQSPTHLIKTRGQQVTLRCSPKSGHDTVSWYQQALGQGPQFIFQYYEEEERQRGNFPDRFSGHQFPNYSSELNVNALLLGDSALYLCASSLAGGRGFPWNEQFFGPGTRLTVL.

This clonotype occurred a few times. The chain joins TRBV6-1 to TRBJ2-2; 10 bases align to TRBD1. The CDR3 spans 13 residues. Germline CDR1 reads MNHNS; CDR2 reads SASEGT. V shed 6 bases and J 7 bases; nucleotides not matched to a gene: 2. CDR3 sequence reads: CASRGQGFGELFF. CDR3 bases: TGTGCCAGCAGGGGACAGGGGTTCGGGGAGCTGTTTTTT.

This clonotype has a count of ten or more. The chain is built from TRBV12-3 or TRBV12-4 and TRBJ2-2; D might be TRBD1 (5 bases). Between the trimmed V and J ends, which lost 1 base and 6 bases, there was a span of 6 bases. This CDR3 has 13 residues. The CDR3 region is CASSLGRAGELFF. The CDR3 DNA reads TGTGCCAGCAGTTTAGGCAGGGCCGGGGAGCTGTTTTTT.

The chain combines TRBV7-2 with TRBJ2-7; 7 nucleotides match TRBD2. Per germline, CDR1 SGHTA and CDR2 FQGNSA. The CDR3 covers 14 residues. The V segment lost 5 bases and the J segment 2 bases; nucleotides outside the gene matches: 6. This chain's CDR3 is CASSAERGPYEQYV. The CDR3 DNA reads as TGTGCCAGCAGCGCAGAGCGGGGCCCCTACGAGCAGTACGTC.

The genes are TRBV12-3 or TRBV12-4 and TRBJ2-7; D call uncertain. There are 11 residues in the CDR3. V was trimmed by 3 bases and J by 5 bases, leaving 5 bases between them. The CDR3 nucleotides are TGTGCCAGCAGTTTCGCCAACGAGCAGTACTTC. This encodes CASSFANEQYF.

CDR3 sequence: CSASLEGTVPYEQYV. CDR3 in DNA: TGCAGTGCTAGCTTAGAAGGGACAGTGCCCTACGAGCAGTACGTC. V usage is TRBV20-1 and J usage is TRBJ2-7; 7 nucleotides agree with TRBD1. The germline V gene has CDR1 DFQATT and CDR2 SNEGSKA (reference sequence). CDR3 length: 15 residues. V shed 3 bases, J shed 2 bases, and the junction held 10 bases outside the gene matches.

This chain joins TRBV6-1 and TRBJ1-1; TRBD1 matches 10 bases. V dropped 5 bases and J dropped 7; count of bases not matched to a gene: 7. The CDR3 runs 14 residues. From germline, CDR1 is MNHNS and CDR2 SASEGT. The CDR3 loop reads CASSPRTGGYEAFF. The CDR3 DNA reads TGTGCCAGCAGTCCCAGGACAGGGGGTTATGAAGCTTTCTTT.

The chain employs TRBV25-1 and TRBJ1-1; a possible D gene is TRBD1 (5 bases). CDR3 length: 15 amino acids. V dropped 2 bases and J dropped 4 bases, with 14 bases sitting between them. Germline assignment: CDR1 MGHDK and CDR2 SYGVNS. The CDR3 loop reads CASSETLVRGTEAFF. The CDR3 nucleotides read TGTGCCAGCAGTGAAACACTGGTTAGGGGCACTGAAGCTTTCTTT.

This clonotype was counted many times. The chain carries TRBV5-1 and TRBJ2-2, with D perhaps matching TRBD1 (5 bases). V dropped 4 bases and J dropped 5 bases, with 18 bases sitting between them. The CDR3 contains 16 residues. CDR1 is SGHRS and CDR2 is YFSETQ in the germline V gene. CDR3 protein: CASSPWYTNRTGELFF. DNA of the CDR3: TGCGCCAGCAGCCCTTGGTACACGAACAGGACCGGGGAGCTGTTTTTT.

The rearrangement joins TRBV7-2 to TRBJ1-1; no definite D call. The CDR3 covers 14 residues. In germline, CDR1 is SGHTA, CDR2 FQGNSA. The germline V and J ends were trimmed by 4 bases and 4 bases, with 13 bases remaining between them. Written as DNA, the CDR3 is TGTGCCAGCAGCTACCGGGAGGGAGGCACTGAAGCTTTCTTT. Protein sequence: CASSYREGGTEAFF.

This clonotype turned up a few times. The chain couples TRBV6-4 to TRBJ1-1; 9 bases fit TRBD1. This CDR3 contains 16 residues. Trimming cost V 6 bases and J 4 bases; bases outside gene matches: 12. CDR1 MRHNA and CDR2 SNTAGT come from the germline V gene. CDR3 sequence reads: CASRPGQGGWSTEAFF. CDR3 DNA: TGTGCCAGCAGACCGGGACAGGGAGGGTGGAGCACTGAAGCTTTCTTT.

The chain has TRBV18 and TRBJ2-3; D uncertain. CDR1 KGHSH and CDR2 LQKENI come from the germline V gene. Trimming stripped 3 bases from V and 8 bases from J, with 18 bases between. CDR3 length: 15 residues. CDR3 sequence reads: CASSPVTGSKATQYF. CDR3 DNA: TGTGCCAGCTCACCGGTGACTGGCAGTAAGGCTACGCAGTATTTT.

This clonotype has more than one count but fewer than ten. The chain uses TRBV27 and TRBJ1-5, with 11 positions matching TRBD1. The germline V gene encodes CDR1 MNHEY and CDR2 SMNVEV (reference sequence). This CDR3 is built from 17 residues. V gave up 4 bases and J gave up 4 bases; unmatched junction bases: 9. CDR3 protein: CASSSTGQGALNQPQHF. The CDR3 nucleotides read TGTGCCAGCAGTTCCACCGGACAGGGGGCCTTAAATCAGCCCCAGCATTTT.

The chain carries TRBV29-1 and TRBJ1-5; D gene unclear. The CDR3 consists of 18 residues. The V and J ends lost 7 bases and 0 bases respectively, with 25 bases between them. In germline, CDR1 is SQVTM, CDR2 ANQGSEA. The CDR3 reads CSGQMSSPMVYSNQPQHF. Written as DNA, the CDR3 is TGCAGCGGGCAAATGAGCTCCCCGATGGTATATAGCAATCAGCCCCAGCATTTT.

This clonotype was detected only a few times. This chain connects TRBV7-2 to TRBJ1-2; possible D gene TRBD1, 6 bases. CDR1 and CDR2 (germline): SGHTA, FQGNSA. The CDR3 extends over 15 amino acids. V lost 3 bases to trimming and J lost 4 bases, with 15 bases between them. Here the CDR3 DNA reads TGTGCCAGCAGCTTCCAGGGGCTCCATAGCTATGGCTACACCTTC. This sequence encodes CASSFQGLHSYGYTF.

This clonotype occurred a few times. The V and J genes are TRBV6-1 and TRBJ2-4; 12 nucleotides agree with TRBD1. V dropped 5 bases and J dropped 0; count of bases not matched to a gene: 8. The germline CDR1 and CDR2 sequences are MNHNS and SASEGT. CDR3 length equals 18 residues. CDR3 protein: CASSRRDRGLSAKNIQYF. For the CDR3, the DNA is TGTGCCAGCAGTCGCCGGGACAGGGGGCTCTCAGCCAAAAACATTCAGTACTTC.

The V call is TRBV29-1, the J call TRBJ1-2, with TRBD1 matching 8 bases. This CDR3 region has 12 residues. Trimming removed 7 bases from V and 2 bases from J; junction bases left unmatched: 3. The germline V gene has CDR1 SQVTM and CDR2 ANQGSEA. This chain's CDR3 is CSAWDRNYGYTF. CDR3 nucleotide sequence: TGCAGCGCTTGGGACAGGAACTATGGCTACACCTTC.

The rearrangement links TRBV5-4 to TRBJ1-4; 7 bases map to TRBD1. The V segment lost 4 bases and the J segment 6 bases; nucleotides outside the gene matches: 9. This CDR3 comprises 15 residues. Germline CDR1 reads SGHNT; CDR2 reads YYREEE (reference sequence). CDR3 DNA: TGTGCCAGCAGCCTACAGACAGGGAGGGATGAAAAACTGTTTTTT. It yields the protein CASSLQTGRDEKLFF.

This chain joins TRBV7-2 and TRBJ2-1; 13 bases map to TRBD2. The CDR3 is 15 residues long. From germline, CDR1 is SGHTA and CDR2 FQGNSA. With V trimmed by 5 bases and J by 9 bases, 7 bases remained unmatched. The CDR3 DNA reads as TGTGCCAGCAGCCGAGAACTAGCGGGAGGGGGTGAGCAGTTCTTC. Translated, it gives CASSRELAGGGEQFF.

This clonotype was counted only a few times. The CDR3 nucleotides read TGTGCCAGCAGCCCGTGGGCCCAGGGCCCCTACGAGCAGTACTTC. Residues: CASSPWAQGPYEQYF. The genes are TRBV7-9 and TRBJ2-7, with D perhaps TRBD1 (5 bases). V lost 5 bases, J lost 2 bases, and 16 bases lay in between. CDR3 size: 15 residues. The germline CDR1 and CDR2 sequences are SEHNR and FQNEAQ (reference sequence).

This clonotype was found a few times. The chain employs TRBV11-2 and TRBJ2-3; 11 bases fit TRBD1. The CDR3 covers 19 residues. Germline CDR1 is SGHAT and CDR2 is FQNNGV. The junction had 15 bases not matched to a gene; V was cut back by 5 bases and J by 2 bases. In DNA, the CDR3 is TGTGCCAGCAGCGGAAGTGGGACAGGGGGGAAAATTTCCACAGATACGCAGTATTTT. Its protein product is CASSGSGTGGKISTDTQYF.

This clonotype was recorded at least ten times. V is TRBV18 and J is TRBJ2-7; 10 nucleotides line up with TRBD1. V was pared by 8 bases and J by 3 bases, with 7 bases of the junction left unmatched. The CDR3 runs 14 residues. Germline lookup yields CDR1 KGHSH and CDR2 LQKENI. Here the CDR3 reads CASSLGQGVYEQYF. The DNA for the CDR3 is TGTGCCAGCAGCTTAGGACAGGGGGTCTACGAGCAGTACTTC.

This clonotype was seen more than once but under ten times. V is TRBV7-9 and J is TRBJ1-1; no firm D call. Trimming stripped 2 bases from V and 1 base from J, with 8 bases between. There are 14 residues in the CDR3. In germline, CDR1 is SEHNR, CDR2 FQNEAQ (reference sequence). CDR3 residues: CASSLRGSNTEAFF. The CDR3 DNA sequence: TGTGCCAGCAGCTTACGAGGATCGAACACTGAAGCTTTCTTT.

The chain's CDR3 is CASRARALEGYTF. Here the CDR3 DNA reads TGTGCCAGCAGGGCCAGGGCCCTAGAGGGCTACACCTTC. The rearrangement uses TRBV25-1 and TRBJ1-2; a weak D match, TRBD1 (5 bases). CDR1 is MGHDK and CDR2 is SYGVNS in the germline V gene. Trimming cost V 6 bases and J 8 bases, with 16 bases left between them. CDR3 length: 13 residues.

The CDR3 protein is CASRRGANEQFF. Written as DNA, the CDR3 is TGTGCCAGCAGGCGGGGGGCCAATGAGCAGTTCTTC. This sequence joins TRBV6-5 and TRBJ2-1, with 8 bases matching TRBD2. Trimming at V came to 6 bases and at J to 6 bases, leaving 1 base not matched to a gene. This CDR3 spans 12 amino acids. Germline CDR1 is MNHEY and CDR2 is SVGAGI.

This clonotype was seen a handful of times. This sequence joins TRBV13 and TRBJ2-4; TRBD1 matches 8 bases. V shed 0 bases, J shed 9 bases, and the junction held 7 bases outside the gene matches. The CDR3 contains 15 residues. Germline V CDR1 and CDR2: PRHDT, FYEKMQ (reference sequence). CDR3 coding DNA: TGTGCCAGCAGCTTAGGCGACAGGGGTTCCGCCATTCAGTACTTC. Protein product: CASSLGDRGSAIQYF.

Only a few counts were recorded for this clonotype. The gene calls are TRBV27 and TRBJ1-5, with no clear D. Germline-derived CDR1 and CDR2 are MNHEY and SMNVEV (reference sequence). The CDR3 runs 15 residues. V was clipped by 5 bases and J by 0 bases, with 11 bases between them. CDR3 DNA sequence: TGTGCCAGCAGTCCCCTTGAGTATAGCAATCAGCCCCAGCATTTT. It yields the protein CASSPLEYSNQPQHF.